The rows below give T cell receptor beta chains drawn from one sample of a study of blood T cell repertoires in COVID-19. Generated by immunoSEQ multiplex PCR, the TCRdb table keeps only in-frame clones and is missing some. The table has 180,000 or so clones, 80% to 90% seen once. Sequenced material: peripheral blood. These receptors were obtained from a man aged 35 to 55 with active or convalescent COVID-19. CDR3s include the opening cysteine and the closing phenylalanine or tryptophan. The order of the fields is J gene, clone size, D gene, V gene, CDR3 protein. A D gene is named only where the DNA matches it firmly. Clone size is stated in some rows and not others, as once, few, many or a class when expanded.

J gene: TRBJ1-6
clone size: NA
D gene: NA
V gene: TRBV18
CDR3 protein: CASSLRGSDGPLHF

J gene: TRBJ2-3
clone size: NA
D gene: NA
V gene: TRBV5-1
CDR3 protein: CASSYTLQKGGAYTQYF

J gene: TRBJ1-2
clone size: NA
D gene: NA
V gene: TRBV27
CDR3 protein: CASSTLGGVTNYGYTF

J gene: TRBJ2-2
clone size: NA
D gene: TRBD1
V gene: TRBV9
CDR3 protein: CASSVGPGGDTGELFF

J gene: TRBJ1-5
clone size: NA
D gene: NA
V gene: TRBV9
CDR3 protein: CASSVGISNQPQHF

J gene: TRBJ1-4
clone size: NA
D gene: NA
V gene: TRBV19
CDR3 protein: CASRTPVETGEKLFF

J gene: TRBJ2-2
clone size: NA
D gene: TRBD2
V gene: TRBV30
CDR3 protein: CAWSVLAGPGELFF

J gene: TRBJ1-6
clone size: NA
D gene: NA
V gene: TRBV27
CDR3 protein: CASSLLGGNSPLHF

J gene: TRBJ1-6
clone size: NA
D gene: TRBD1
V gene: TRBV7-9
CDR3 protein: CASSSGPPGGNNSPLHF

J gene: TRBJ1-2
clone size: NA
D gene: NA
V gene: TRBV2
CDR3 protein: CASSGWTDYGYTF

J gene: TRBJ1-6
clone size: NA
D gene: NA
V gene: TRBV28
CDR3 protein: CASSFDRFHLNSPLHF

J gene: TRBJ2-3
clone size: NA
D gene: TRBD2
V gene: TRBV6-2/TRBV6-3
CDR3 protein: CASSYGLAGGLTDTQYF

J gene: TRBJ1-1
clone size: NA
D gene: TRBD1
V gene: TRBV5-1
CDR3 protein: CASSFYGTETEAFF

J gene: TRBJ2-2
clone size: NA
D gene: NA
V gene: TRBV2
CDR3 protein: CASTRGGGGPPYTGELFF

J gene: TRBJ1-5
clone size: NA
D gene: TRBD1
V gene: TRBV12-3/TRBV12-4
CDR3 protein: CASRRTGAQPQHF

J gene: TRBJ1-2
clone size: NA
D gene: TRBD1
V gene: TRBV7-2
CDR3 protein: CASSLSGGGYTF

J gene: TRBJ2-3
clone size: NA
D gene: TRBD1
V gene: TRBV12-5
CDR3 protein: CASVPTGGTDTQYF

J gene: TRBJ2-1
clone size: once
D gene: TRBD2
V gene: TRBV5-5
CDR3 protein: CASSLGALGLPNGSEQFF

J gene: TRBJ1-1
clone size: NA
D gene: NA
V gene: TRBV5-1
CDR3 protein: CASSLGGQRTEAFF

J gene: TRBJ1-3
clone size: NA
D gene: NA
V gene: TRBV9
CDR3 protein: CASSETTGHLSSGNTIYF

J gene: TRBJ2-7
clone size: NA
D gene: TRBD1
V gene: TRBV7-3
CDR3 protein: CASSARQGASEQYF

J gene: TRBJ2-7
clone size: NA
D gene: NA
V gene: TRBV6-5
CDR3 protein: CASGRRTFSYEQYF

J gene: TRBJ1-1
clone size: NA
D gene: NA
V gene: TRBV19
CDR3 protein: CASSKARGGTEAFF

J gene: TRBJ1-6
clone size: NA
D gene: TRBD1
V gene: TRBV6-5
CDR3 protein: CASSYGDSTNSPLHF

J gene: TRBJ1-5
clone size: NA
D gene: NA
V gene: TRBV10-3
CDR3 protein: CAISESAVGGQPQHF

J gene: TRBJ2-2
clone size: NA
D gene: TRBD2
V gene: TRBV4-1
CDR3 protein: CASSQAPPGLAGGHGGELFF

J gene: TRBJ2-5
clone size: NA
D gene: NA
V gene: TRBV14
CDR3 protein: CASSPSQGIMETQYF

J gene: TRBJ2-3
clone size: NA
D gene: TRBD2
V gene: TRBV5-4
CDR3 protein: CASSLLTSGGNTDTQYF

J gene: TRBJ2-1
clone size: NA
D gene: NA
V gene: TRBV5-5
CDR3 protein: CASSLRQASYNEQFF